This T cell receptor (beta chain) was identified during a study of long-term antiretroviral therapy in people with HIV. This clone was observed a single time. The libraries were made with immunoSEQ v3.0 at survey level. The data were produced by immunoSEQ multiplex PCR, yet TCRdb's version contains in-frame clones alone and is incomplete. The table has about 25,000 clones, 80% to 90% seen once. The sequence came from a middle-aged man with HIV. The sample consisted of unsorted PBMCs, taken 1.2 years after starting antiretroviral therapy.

CDR3 in amino acids: CASSSGDSNIQYF. The CDR3 nucleotides read TGCGCCAGCAGCTCAGGGGACTCGAACATTCAGTACTTC. This chain joins TRBV5-1 and TRBJ2-4; the D call may be TRBD1 or TRBD2 (6 bases each). The germline V gene encodes CDR1 SGHRS and CDR2 YFSETQ. V was clipped by 3 bases and J by 7 bases, with 11 bases between them. The CDR3 totals 13 residues.